The 8 T cell receptor beta chains presented below share a single source sample, sequenced in a study of blood T cell repertoires in COVID-19. Sequenced by immunoSEQ multiplex PCR; TCRdb stores in-frame clones only, minus some. The sample shows around 250,000 clones, approximately 83% of them seen only once. What was sequenced was PBMCs or T cells enriched from blood (not recorded which). The receptor set was obtained from a man aged 45-65 years who had recovered from COVID-19.

The chain combines TRBV7-9 with TRBJ2-2; tentatively, D is TRBD1 (5 bases). Germline CDR1 SEHNR, CDR2 FQNEAQ (reference sequence). V lost 3 bases and J lost 6, with 5 bases in between. There are 12 residues in the CDR3. The CDR3 DNA reads TGTGCCAGCAGCTTGACAGCCGGGGAGCTGTTTTTT. Protein product: CASSLTAGELFF.

This sequence joins TRBV3-1 (or the pseudogene TRBV3-2) and TRBJ2-1; D uncertain. The CDR3 extends over 11 amino acids. In germline, CDR1 is LGHDT, CDR2 YNNKEL (reference sequence). V was shortened by 5 bases and J by 10 bases, with 9 bases between the two germline ends. CDR3: CASSSFAEQFF. In DNA form, the CDR3 reads TGTGCCAGCAGCTCCTTTGCGGAGCAGTTCTTC.

Details on this clone: Different DNA sequences within this sample yield the same CDR3. The chain couples TRBV12-3 or TRBV12-4 to TRBJ1-1; maybe TRBD1 (6 bases). Trimming left V 1 base short and J 5 bases short, with 8 bases between. This CDR3 region has 13 residues. The CDR3 sequence is CASSLGGQTEAFF. The CDR3 region has the DNA TGTGCCAGCAGTTTAGGGGGGCAGACTGAAGCTTTCTTT.

Of note for this clone: A read error may produce the germline difference seen at one junction end. The V gene is TRBV27, the J gene TRBJ1-4, with TRBD1 matching over 9 bases. The CDR3 is made up of 14 amino acids. Germline CDR1 is MNHEY and CDR2 is SMNVEV (reference sequence). The CDR3 loop is CASSPGTGNGKLFF. The CDR3 region has the DNA TGTGCCAGCAGCCCCGGGACAGGGAATGGAAAACTGTTTTTT.

The chain employs TRBV6-2 or TRBV6-3 and TRBJ1-5; D perhaps matches TRBD1 (6 bases). Germline assignment: CDR1 MNHEY and CDR2 SVGEGT. The V end was cut by 3 bases, the J end by 7 bases, with 13 bases between. This CDR3 is built from 14 residues. CDR3 sequence (DNA): TGTGCCAGCAGTTATGTACAGGGAAGCCAGCCCCAGCATTTT. As protein: CASSYVQGSQPQHF.

V usage is TRBV2 and J usage is TRBJ2-1; 11 nucleotides agree with TRBD2. The CDR3 runs 15 residues. The V and J ends lost 4 bases and 5 bases, in that order; junction bases with no gene match: 4. Germline V CDR1 and CDR2: SNHLY, FYNNEI. This CDR3 is CASSAGLAVNNEQFF. In nucleotides, the CDR3 is TGTGCCAGCAGTGCGGGACTAGCGGTAAACAATGAGCAGTTCTTC.

V is TRBV6-2 or TRBV6-3 and J is TRBJ1-1; D is unresolved. The CDR3 contains 16 residues. Germline values: CDR1 MNHEY, CDR2 SVGEGT. Trimming left V 6 bases short and J 1 base short, with 18 bases between. The chain's CDR3 is CASSADPYIKNTEAFF. Written as DNA, the CDR3 is TGTGCCAGCAGCGCCGATCCCTATATTAAGAACACTGAAGCTTTCTTT.

V gene TRBV6-5 combines with J gene TRBJ2-3; perhaps TRBD2 as D (5 bases). V lost 3 bases and J 4 bases, leaving 17 bases between the germline ends. The CDR3 runs to 16 residues. Per the germline V gene, CDR1 is MNHEY and CDR2 is SVGAGI. In DNA form, the CDR3 reads TGTGCCAGCAGTTATGCGGCGGGCATTACGGCAGATACGCAGTATTTT. Translated, it gives CASSYAAGITADTQYF.